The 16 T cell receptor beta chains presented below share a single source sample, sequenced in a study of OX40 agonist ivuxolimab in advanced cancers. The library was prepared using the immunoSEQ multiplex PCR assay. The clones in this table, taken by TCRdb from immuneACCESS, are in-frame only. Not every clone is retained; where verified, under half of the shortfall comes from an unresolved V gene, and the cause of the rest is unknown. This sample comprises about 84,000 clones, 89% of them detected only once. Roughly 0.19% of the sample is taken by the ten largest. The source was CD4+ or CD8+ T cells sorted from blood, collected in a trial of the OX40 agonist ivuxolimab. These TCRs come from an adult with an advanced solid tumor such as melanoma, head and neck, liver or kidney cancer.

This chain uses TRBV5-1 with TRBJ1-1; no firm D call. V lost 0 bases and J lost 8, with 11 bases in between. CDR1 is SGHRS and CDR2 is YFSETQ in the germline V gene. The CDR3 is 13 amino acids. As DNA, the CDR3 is TGCGCCAGCAGCTTGGGAAGGATCGAGGAAGCTTTCTTT. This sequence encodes CASSLGRIEEAFF.

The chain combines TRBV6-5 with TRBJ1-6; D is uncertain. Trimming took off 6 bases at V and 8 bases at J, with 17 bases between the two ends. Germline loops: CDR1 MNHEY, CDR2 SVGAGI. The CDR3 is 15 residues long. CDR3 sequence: CASSRTVGSDSPLHF. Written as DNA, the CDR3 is TGTGCCAGCAGCCGCACTGTCGGGAGTGATTCACCCCTCCACTTT.

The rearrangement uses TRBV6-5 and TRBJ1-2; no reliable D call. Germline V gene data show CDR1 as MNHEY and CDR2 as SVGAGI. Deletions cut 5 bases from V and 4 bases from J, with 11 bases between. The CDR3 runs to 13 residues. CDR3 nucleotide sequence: TGTGCCAGCAGTGAAACAGCGTTCTATGGCTACACCTTC. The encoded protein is CASSETAFYGYTF.

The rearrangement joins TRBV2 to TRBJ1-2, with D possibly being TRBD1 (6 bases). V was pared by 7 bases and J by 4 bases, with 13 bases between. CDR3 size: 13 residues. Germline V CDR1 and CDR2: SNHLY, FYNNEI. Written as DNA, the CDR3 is TGTGCCAGCACGGGGGGCACGGGCTATGGCTACACCTTC. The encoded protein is CASTGGTGYGYTF.

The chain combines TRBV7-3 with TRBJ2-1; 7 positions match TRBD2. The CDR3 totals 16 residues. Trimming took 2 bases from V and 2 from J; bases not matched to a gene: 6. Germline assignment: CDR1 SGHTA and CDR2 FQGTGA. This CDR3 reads CASSLGSGAAYNEQFF. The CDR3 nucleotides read TGTGCCAGCAGCTTAGGGAGCGGGGCCGCCTACAATGAGCAGTTCTTC.

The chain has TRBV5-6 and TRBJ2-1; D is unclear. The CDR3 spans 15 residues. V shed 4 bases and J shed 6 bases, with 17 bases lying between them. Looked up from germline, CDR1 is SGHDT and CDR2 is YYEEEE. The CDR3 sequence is CASSGNLWHLNEQFF. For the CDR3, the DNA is TGTGCCAGCAGCGGCAATTTGTGGCACCTCAATGAGCAGTTCTTC.

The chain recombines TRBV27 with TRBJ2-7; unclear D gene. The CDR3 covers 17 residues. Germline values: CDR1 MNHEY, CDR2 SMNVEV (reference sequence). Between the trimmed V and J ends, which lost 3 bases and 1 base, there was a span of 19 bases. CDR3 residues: CASSLKTGYQRSYEQYF. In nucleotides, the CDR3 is TGTGCCAGCAGTTTGAAGACGGGCTACCAACGTTCCTACGAGCAGTACTTC.

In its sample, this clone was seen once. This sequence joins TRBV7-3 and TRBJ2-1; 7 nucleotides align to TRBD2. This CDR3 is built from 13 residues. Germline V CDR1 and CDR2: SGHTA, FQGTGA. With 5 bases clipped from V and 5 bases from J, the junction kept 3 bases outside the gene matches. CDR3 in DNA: TGTGCCAGCAGCATTCTAGCGGACAATGAGCAGTTCTTC. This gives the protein CASSILADNEQFF.

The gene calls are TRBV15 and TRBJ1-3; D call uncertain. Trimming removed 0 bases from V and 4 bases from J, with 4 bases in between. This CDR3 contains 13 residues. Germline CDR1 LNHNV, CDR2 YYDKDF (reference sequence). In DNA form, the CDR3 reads TGTGCCACCAGCAGAGACCGGGGAAACACCATATATTTT. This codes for CATSRDRGNTIYF. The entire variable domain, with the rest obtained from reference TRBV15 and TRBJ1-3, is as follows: DAMVIQNPRYQVTQFGKPVTLSCSQTLNHNVMYWYQQKSSQAPKLLFHYYDKDFNNEADTPDNFQSRRPNTSFCFLDIRSPGLGDTAMYLCATSRDRGNTIYFGEGSWLTVV.

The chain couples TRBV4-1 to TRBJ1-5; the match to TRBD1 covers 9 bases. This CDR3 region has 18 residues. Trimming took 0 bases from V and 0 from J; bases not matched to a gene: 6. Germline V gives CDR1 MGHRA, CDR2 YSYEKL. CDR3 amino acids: CASSQDQGQGHSNQPQHF. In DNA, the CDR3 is TGCGCCAGCAGCCAAGATCAGGGACAGGGCCATAGCAATCAGCCCCAGCATTTT.

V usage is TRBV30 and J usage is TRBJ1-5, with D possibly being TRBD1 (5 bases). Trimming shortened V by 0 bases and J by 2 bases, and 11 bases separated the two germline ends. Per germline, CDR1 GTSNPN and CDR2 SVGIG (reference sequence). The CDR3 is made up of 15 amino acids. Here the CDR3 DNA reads TGTGCCTGGAGTGTACTAGGGGAGGGCAATCAGCCCCAGCATTTT. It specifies CAWSVLGEGNQPQHF.

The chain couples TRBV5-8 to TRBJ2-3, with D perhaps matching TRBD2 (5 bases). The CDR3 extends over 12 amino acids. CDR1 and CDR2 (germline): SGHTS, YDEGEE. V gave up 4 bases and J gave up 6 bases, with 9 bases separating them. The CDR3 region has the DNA TGTGCCAGCAGCCCGGAGGTCGATACGCAGTATTTT. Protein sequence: CASSPEVDTQYF.

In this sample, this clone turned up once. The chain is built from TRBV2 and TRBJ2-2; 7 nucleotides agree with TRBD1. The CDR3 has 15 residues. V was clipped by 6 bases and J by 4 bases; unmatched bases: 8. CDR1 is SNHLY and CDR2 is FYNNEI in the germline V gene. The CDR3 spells CASSRDRVRTGELFF. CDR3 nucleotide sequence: TGTGCCAGCAGCCGAGACAGGGTTCGCACCGGGGAGCTGTTTTTT.

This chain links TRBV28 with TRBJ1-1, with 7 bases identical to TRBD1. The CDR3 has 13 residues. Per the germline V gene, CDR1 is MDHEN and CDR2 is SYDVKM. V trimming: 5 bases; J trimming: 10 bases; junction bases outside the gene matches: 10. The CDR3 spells CASSADRVAVAFF. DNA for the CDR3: TGTGCCAGCAGTGCAGACAGGGTGGCGGTAGCTTTCTTT.

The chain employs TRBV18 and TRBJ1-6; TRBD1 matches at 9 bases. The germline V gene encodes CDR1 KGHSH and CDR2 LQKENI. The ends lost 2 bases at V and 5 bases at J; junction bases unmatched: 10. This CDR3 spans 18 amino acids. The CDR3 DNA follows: TGTGCCAGCTCACCATATCGGAAGGACAGGGGAGATAATTCACCCCTCCACTTT. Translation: CASSPYRKDRGDNSPLHF.

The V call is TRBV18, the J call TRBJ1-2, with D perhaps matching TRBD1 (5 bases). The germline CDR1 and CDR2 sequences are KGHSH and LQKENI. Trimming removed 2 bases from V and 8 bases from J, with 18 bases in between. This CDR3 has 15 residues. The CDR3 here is CASSPSGSGTRGYTF. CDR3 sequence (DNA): TGTGCCAGCTCACCAAGCGGATCAGGGACCCGCGGCTACACCTTC. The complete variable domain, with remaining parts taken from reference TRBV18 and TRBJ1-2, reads NAGVMQNPRHLVRRRGQEARLRCSPMKGHSHVYWYRQLPEEGLKFMVYLQKENIIDESGMPKERFSAEFPKEGPSILRIQQVVRGDSAAYFCASSPSGSGTRGYTFGSGTRLTVV.